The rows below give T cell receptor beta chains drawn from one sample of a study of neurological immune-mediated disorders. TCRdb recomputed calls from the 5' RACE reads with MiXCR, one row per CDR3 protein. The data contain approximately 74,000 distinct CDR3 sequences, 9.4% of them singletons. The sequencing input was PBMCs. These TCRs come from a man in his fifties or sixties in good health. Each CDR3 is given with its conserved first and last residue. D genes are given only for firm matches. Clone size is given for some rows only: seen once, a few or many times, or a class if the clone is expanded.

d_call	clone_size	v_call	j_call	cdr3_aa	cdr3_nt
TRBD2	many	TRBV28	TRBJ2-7	CASSPAGTKSSYEQYF	TGTGCCAGCAGCCCCGCCGGGACTAAGAGCTCCTACGAGCAGTACTTC
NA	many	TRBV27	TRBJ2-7	CASSSIGLYSYEQYF	TGTGCCAGCAGTTCGATAGGGTTATACTCCTACGAGCAGTACTTC
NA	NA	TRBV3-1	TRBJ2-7	CASSHYRDLSQKQYF	TGTGCCAGCAGCCACTACCGGGACCTCTCTCAGAAGCAGTACTTC
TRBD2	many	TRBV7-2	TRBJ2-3	CASSLTSGTDTQYF	TGTGCCAGCAGCTTAACTAGCGGCACAGATACGCAGTATTTT
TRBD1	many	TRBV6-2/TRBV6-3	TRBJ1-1	CASRGTGRTEAFF	TGTGCCAGCCGGGGGACAGGGCGGACTGAAGCTTTCTTT
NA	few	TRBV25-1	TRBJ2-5	CASSPSGPVEETQYF	TGTGCCAGCAGTCCATCCGGGCCCGTGGAAGAGACCCAGTACTTC
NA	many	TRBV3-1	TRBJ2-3	CASSQEGTGKADTQYF	TGTGCCAGCAGCCAAGAAGGGACTGGCAAAGCAGATACGCAGTATTTT
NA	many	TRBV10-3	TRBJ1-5	CAISESGSGQPQHF	TGTGCCATCAGTGAGTCGGGTTCGGGTCAGCCCCAGCATTTT
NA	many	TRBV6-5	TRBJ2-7	CASSYSGLGTYEQYF	TGTGCCAGCAGTTACTCGGGCCTTGGGACGTACGAGCAGTACTTC
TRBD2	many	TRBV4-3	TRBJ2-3	CASSQALASGSTDTQYF	TGCGCCAGCAGCCAAGCGTTGGCTAGCGGGTCAACAGATACGCAGTATTTT
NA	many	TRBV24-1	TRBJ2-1	CATSDRRDRLSYNEQFF	TGTGCCACCAGTGACCGTAGAGACAGACTCTCCTACAATGAGCAGTTCTTC
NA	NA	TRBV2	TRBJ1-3	CASSRANSGNTIYF	TGTGCCAGCAGTCGGGCGAACTCTGGAAACACCATATATTTT
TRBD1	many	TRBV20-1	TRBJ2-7	CSARGQGNHRGRYEQYF	TGCAGTGCTAGAGGGCAAGGGAATCACAGGGGAAGGTACGAGCAGTACTTC
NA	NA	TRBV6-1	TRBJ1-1	CASRGTLTLNTEAFF	TGTGCCAGCAGGGGGACACTCACACTCAACACTGAAGCTTTCTTT
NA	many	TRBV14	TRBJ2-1	CASSQRNREQFF	TGTGCCAGCAGCCAAAGGAATCGTGAGCAGTTCTTC
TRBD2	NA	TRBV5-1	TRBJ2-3	CASSLGNSGGTHTDTQYF	TGCGCCAGCAGCTTGGGGAATAGCGGGGGGACCCACACAGATACGCAGTATTTT
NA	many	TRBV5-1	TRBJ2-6	CASSLADRNSGANVLTF	TGCGCCAGCAGCTTGGCCGACAGAAACTCTGGGGCCAACGTCCTGACTTTC
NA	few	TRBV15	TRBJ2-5	CATSRTDRETQYF	TGTGCCACCAGCAGGACGGACCGGGAGACCCAGTACTTC
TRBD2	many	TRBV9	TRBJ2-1	CASSARTSGVRNEQFF	TGTGCCAGCAGCGCGCGAACTAGCGGGGTTCGGAATGAGCAGTTCTTC
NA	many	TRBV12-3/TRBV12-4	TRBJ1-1	CASTTLGAGNTEAFF	TGTGCCAGCACCACTTTGGGGGCCGGGAACACTGAAGCTTTCTTT
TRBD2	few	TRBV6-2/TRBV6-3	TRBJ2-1	CASGSLAGASYNEQFF	TGTGCCAGCGGCAGCCTAGCGGGGGCCTCCTACAATGAGCAGTTTTTC
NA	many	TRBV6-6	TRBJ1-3	CASSYGPSSGNTIYF	TGTGCCAGCAGTTACGGCCCGAGCTCTGGAAACACCATATATTTT
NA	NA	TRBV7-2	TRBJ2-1	CASSLDLGGWAPVEQFF	TGTGCCAGTAGCTTAGACCTTGGCGGGTGGGCTCCTGTTGAGCAGTTCTTC